This TCR beta chain was recorded in a study of beta chain features in type 1 diabetes. General observations from the study: Patients with type 1 diabetes showed fewer VDJ junction insertions and more deletions. In every one of the four CD4+ subsets, TCRB CDR3s were moderately but significantly shorter in Type 1 diabetes patients.

This clone was seen more than once but under ten times. Its antigen is not known. The ends lost 5 bases at V and 7 bases at J; junction bases unmatched: 7. Per the germline V gene, CDR1 is SEHNR and CDR2 is FQNEAQ (reference sequence). The CDR3 extends over 14 amino acids. TCRB transcripts that were expressed got sequenced, as all of the isolated RNA had been reverse transcribed. Repertoires were generated with immunoSEQ multiplex PCR, while TCRdb's copy carries only in-frame clones and drops some. The profile shows more than 550,000 clones, roughly 13% of them singletons. Each of the CD4+ naive, central memory, regulatory and stem cell-like memory populations was sorted via CD45RO/CCR7/CD25/CD127/CD95/CD27.

The sample taken for sequencing was naive CD4+ T cells from blood. This clonotype was obtained from a man younger than 35 with type 1 diabetes. The chain recombines TRBV7-9 with TRBJ2-7, with 11 bases fitting TRBD1. CDR3 in DNA: TGTGCCAGCAGCCCCGGACAGGGGGCGCGGGAGCAGTACTTC. Amino acids: CASSPGQGAREQYF.